The T cell receptor beta chain described here comes from a study of T cell responses to AZD1222 COVID-19 vaccine. With regard to this clone: The antigen remains unidentified.

The method was immunoSEQ multiplex PCR; TCRdb's version includes in-frame clones alone and lacks a portion of them. This sample has approximately 150,000 clones, with 90% to 95% found just once. CDR3 size: 15 residues. CDR1 and CDR2 from the germline V gene are SEHNR and FQNEAQ (reference sequence). V lost 10 bases to trimming and J lost 0 bases, with 16 bases between them. Regarding the study as a whole: No day 14 peak samples; only post-peak repertoires were characterized. Baseline serology detected seropositivity in only six AZD1222 recipients. Across the whole spike, CD4 TCRs peaked at regions 160-218 and 743-854. Possibly, clonal diversity was underestimated; donors were largely white British and included more females.

The chain links TRBV7-9 to TRBJ2-1, with D perhaps matching TRBD2 (6 bases). This sequence originates from an adult in good health. Sequences were derived from peripheral blood, sampled on day 0 of AZD1222 vaccination. CDR3 DNA sequence: TGTGCCACTAGGAGGGGATCGAGCTCCTACAATGAGCAGTTCTTC. Translating gives CATRRGSSSYNEQFF.